The 7 T cell receptor beta chains below come from one sample, sequenced in a study of vaccination and CD4 T cells after COVID-19. With the Oncomine TCR Beta short-read assay, DNA from cultured CD4+ T cells was sequenced. TCRdb re-derived calls from the PCR reads in MiXCR, one entry per CDR3 protein. The table lists 15,000 or so distinct CDR3 sequences, about two fifths of them singletons. Treatment specified: 10-day PBMC culture with coronavirus spike peptide pools or control peptides (ViraFEST assay). The antigens of these receptors remain unknown. The sequencing input was CD4+ T cells from blood, cultured in vitro. Source of these receptors: a human donor who had recovered from COVID-19.

The chain employs TRBV7-2 and TRBJ2-7; TRBD2 is a possible D gene (6 bases). V shed 4 bases and J shed 6 bases, with 19 bases lying between them. The CDR3 extends over 15 amino acids. Looked up from germline, CDR1 is SGHTA and CDR2 is FQGNSA. The CDR3 sequence: CASSSTPLGGVEQYF. The CDR3 bases are TGTGCCAGCAGCTCGACTCCCCTCGGAGGGGTCGAGCAGTACTTC.

The V and J genes are TRBV6-5 and TRBJ1-1; 8 nucleotides match TRBD1. There are 16 residues in the CDR3. In germline, CDR1 is MNHEY, CDR2 SVGAGI. V was clipped by 0 bases and J by 7 bases; unmatched bases: 10. CDR3 bases: TGTGCCAGCAGTTACTCCACAGGGGGTAGGAGTGGTGAAGCTTTCTTT. Amino acids: CASSYSTGGRSGEAFF.

The CDR3 DNA reads TGCGCCAGCAGCCAATCGATCCGGGCGGGAGAGACCCAGTACTTC. Translated, it gives CASSQSIRAGETQYF. The rearrangement uses TRBV4-3 and TRBJ2-5; TRBD2 might be the D (5 bases). CDR1 is LGHNA and CDR2 is YSLEER in the germline V gene. V was trimmed by 2 bases and J by 4 bases, leaving 14 bases between them. This CDR3 contains 15 residues.

There are a few counts of this clonotype. The chain uses TRBV20-1 and TRBJ1-2; D ambiguous. Germline CDR1 is DFQATT and CDR2 is SNEGSKA (reference sequence). This CDR3 has 13 residues. Trimming removed 4 bases from V and 7 bases from J, with 16 bases in between. CDR3 sequence: CSAKSGGNGGYTF. The CDR3 DNA sequence: TGCAGTGCTAAGTCTGGAGGGAATGGTGGCTACACCTTC.

The V and J genes are TRBV7-9 and TRBJ2-3, with 9 bases matching TRBD1. The CDR3 has 14 residues. The junction had 4 bases not matched to a gene; V was cut back by 5 bases and J by 4 bases. Per the germline V gene, CDR1 is SEHNR and CDR2 is FQNEAQ (reference sequence). Written as DNA, the CDR3 is TGTGCCAGCAGCCTGGGACAGGGAGCAGATACGCAGTATTTT. Its protein product is CASSLGQGADTQYF.

This chain connects TRBV7-2 to TRBJ1-1; D uncertain. Trimming removed 5 bases at V and 4 bases at J, with 14 bases between. The length of the CDR3 is 14 residues. Germline lookup yields CDR1 SGHTA and CDR2 FQGNSA. The CDR3 DNA sequence: TGTGCCAGCAGCCAACCATATTCGGGCACTGAAGCTTTCTTT. The encoded protein is CASSQPYSGTEAFF.

This clonotype was detected only a few times. The genes are TRBV12-3 or TRBV12-4 and TRBJ2-5; 8 bases are a match to TRBD2. V lost 5 bases, J lost 5 bases, and 7 bases stayed unmatched. The CDR3 totals 14 residues. CDR3 sequence: CASSPGLAWETQYF. CDR3 in DNA: TGTGCCAGCAGTCCCGGACTAGCTTGGGAGACCCAGTACTTC.